The 3 T cell receptor beta chains reported below all come from one sample, sequenced in a study of shared clonotypes between healthy human individuals. Using immunoSEQ multiplex PCR, the repertoire was profiled, and TCRdb retains in-frame clones only, with some absent. The data hold more than 400,000 clones, with about 96% observed a single time. The sequencing input was naive CD4+ T cells sorted from blood. Subset described: CD45RA+ positively selected. Receptors originate from a woman aged 25 to 45 in good health.

This chain joins TRBV28 and TRBJ1-5, with D perhaps TRBD1 (5 bases). The CDR3 spans 16 residues. Trimming removed 3 bases at V and 0 bases at J, with 12 bases between. Looked up from germline, CDR1 is MDHEN and CDR2 is SYDVKM. The CDR3 here is CASSLGGAYSNQPQHF. In DNA form, the CDR3 reads TGTGCCAGCAGTTTGGGAGGGGCTTATAGCAATCAGCCCCAGCATTTT.

This chain joins TRBV7-8 and TRBJ1-2; the match to TRBD1 covers 7 bases. This CDR3 contains 14 residues. The trim removed 5 bases at V and 4 bases at J, leaving 7 bases unmatched. Germline V gives CDR1 SGHVS, CDR2 FQNEAQ. The CDR3 loop reads CASSTLQGGYGYTF. DNA for the CDR3: TGTGCCAGCAGCACCCTCCAGGGGGGCTATGGCTACACCTTC.

J is TRBJ2-7 and V is TRBV5-1; D unresolved. The CDR3 has 14 residues. Germline V gives CDR1 SGHRS, CDR2 YFSETQ. V lost 4 bases and J 3 bases, leaving 14 bases between the germline ends. The CDR3 sequence is CASSLTQANYEQYF. Written as DNA, the CDR3 is TGCGCCAGCAGCCTGACCCAGGCAAACTACGAGCAGTACTTC.